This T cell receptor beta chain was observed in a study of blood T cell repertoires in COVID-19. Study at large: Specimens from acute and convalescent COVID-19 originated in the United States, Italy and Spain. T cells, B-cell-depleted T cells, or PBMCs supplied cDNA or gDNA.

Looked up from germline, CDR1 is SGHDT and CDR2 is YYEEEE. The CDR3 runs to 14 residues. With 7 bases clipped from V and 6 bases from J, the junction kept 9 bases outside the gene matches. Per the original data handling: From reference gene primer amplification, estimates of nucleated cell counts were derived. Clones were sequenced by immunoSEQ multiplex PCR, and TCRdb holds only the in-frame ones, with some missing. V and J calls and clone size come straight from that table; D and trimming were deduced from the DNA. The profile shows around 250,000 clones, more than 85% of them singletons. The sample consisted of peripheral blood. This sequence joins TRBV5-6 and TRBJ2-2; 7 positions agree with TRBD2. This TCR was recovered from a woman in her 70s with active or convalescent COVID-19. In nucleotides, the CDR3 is TGTGCCAGCTTCCCGGCAGGGAGGGCCGGGGAGCTGTTTTTT. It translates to CASFPAGRAGELFF.